This T cell receptor beta chain emerged from a study of OX40 agonist ivuxolimab in advanced cancers. TCRdb keeps only in-frame clones here, not all; method: immunoSEQ multiplex PCR. Of 42,000 or so clones in the sample, roughly 80% were seen once. The V gene lost 0 bases and the J gene lost 2 bases, with 10 bases spanning the gap. Germline assignment: CDR1 MNHNY and CDR2 SVGAGI (reference sequence). The CDR3 sequence is 15 residues long. The specimen comprised CD4+ or CD8+ T cells sorted from blood, sampled in a trial of the OX40 agonist ivuxolimab. This TCR came from an adult with an advanced solid tumor such as melanoma, head and neck, liver or kidney cancer. The genes are TRBV6-6 and TRBJ1-2; D not certain. The CDR3 nucleotides are TGTGCCAGCAGTTACTCTAAGGGTGCCAACTATGGCTACACCTTC. Translated, it gives CASSYSKGANYGYTF.